The clone carrying this TCR beta chain showed up just a few times. Its antigen is unknown. This sample was taken from a study of cytomegalovirus exposure and HLA in healthy donors. As for the study in general: In a previous analysis, approximately 110 million unique TCR beta sequences were found from some 180 million T cells.

Study results and caveats: Likely technical artifact: a cluster of highly shared sequence variants. Associated with HLA alleles at 0.05 false discovery rate in a later analysis were some 16,000 TCR beta sequences. Under in vitro conditions, a few CMV-associated chains were confirmed as specific for CMV antigens.

60 Vbeta and 13 Jbeta primers were used in PCR. Profiled with immunoSEQ multiplex PCR; TCRdb holds only in-frame clones, not every one. The sample gives roughly 190,000 clones, approximately 9.5% of which show up once; 1% to 1.5% is in the top ten. With V trimmed by 0 bases and J by 6 bases, 4 bases remained unmatched. This CDR3 region has 14 residues. The germline gives CDR1 SGHRS, CDR2 YFSETQ. This receptor was identified in a woman under 40 in good health and CMV-seropositive. The V and J genes are TRBV5-1 and TRBJ2-5; 8 nucleotides agree with TRBD1. The sample consisted of PBMCs. In nucleotides, the CDR3 is TGCGCCAGCAGCTTGGCTGGACAGGGACAGACCCAGTACTTC. Protein sequence: CASSLAGQGQTQYF.